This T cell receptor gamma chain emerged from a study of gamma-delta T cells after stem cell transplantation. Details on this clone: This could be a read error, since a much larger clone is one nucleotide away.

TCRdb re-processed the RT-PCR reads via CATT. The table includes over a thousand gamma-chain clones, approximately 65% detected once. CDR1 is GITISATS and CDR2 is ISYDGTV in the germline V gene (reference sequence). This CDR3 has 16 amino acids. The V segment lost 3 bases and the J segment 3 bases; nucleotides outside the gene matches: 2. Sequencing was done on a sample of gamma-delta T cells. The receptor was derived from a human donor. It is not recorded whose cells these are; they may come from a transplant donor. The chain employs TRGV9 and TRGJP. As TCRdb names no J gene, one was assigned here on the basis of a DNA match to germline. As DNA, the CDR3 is TGTGCCTTGTGGGAGATGCAAGAGTTGGGCAAAAAAATCAAGGTATTT. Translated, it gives CALWEMQELGKKIKVF.